This record covers a single TCR beta chain. The data derive from a study of blood T cell repertoires in COVID-19. Measured with immunoSEQ multiplex PCR; TCRdb has only the in-frame clones, and not every one. The sample lists under 90,000 clones, around 79% seen once, with roughly 5.6% in the top ten. Between the trimmed V and J ends, which lost 6 bases and 3 bases, there was a span of 16 bases. The CDR3 loop spans 15 amino acids. Looked up from germline, CDR1 is WNHNN and CDR2 is SYGVQD (reference sequence). The TCR sequence derives from a man aged 45-60 years with active or convalescent COVID-19. Sequencing used peripheral blood. The chain combines TRBV10-1 with TRBJ2-3; D is undetermined. DNA for the CDR3: TGCGCCAGCAGGGATAACACCGACGGGACAGATACGCAGTATTTT. As protein: CASRDNTDGTDTQYF.